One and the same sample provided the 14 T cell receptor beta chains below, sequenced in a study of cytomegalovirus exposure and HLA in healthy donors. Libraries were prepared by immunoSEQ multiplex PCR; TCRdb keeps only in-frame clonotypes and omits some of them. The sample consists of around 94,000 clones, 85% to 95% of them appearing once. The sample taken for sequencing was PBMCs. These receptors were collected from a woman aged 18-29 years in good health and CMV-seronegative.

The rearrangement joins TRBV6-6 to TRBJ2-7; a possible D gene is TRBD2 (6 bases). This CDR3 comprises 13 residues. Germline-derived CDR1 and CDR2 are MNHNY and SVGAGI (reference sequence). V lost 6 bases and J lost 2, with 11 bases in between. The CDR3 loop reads CASRSGRAYEQYF. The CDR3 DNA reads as TGTGCCAGCAGAAGCGGGCGGGCCTACGAGCAGTACTTC.

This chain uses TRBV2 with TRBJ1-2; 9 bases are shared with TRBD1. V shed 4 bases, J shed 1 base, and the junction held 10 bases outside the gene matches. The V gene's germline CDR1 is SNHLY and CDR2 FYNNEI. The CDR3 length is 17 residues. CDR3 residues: CASSAPDRGKINYGYTF. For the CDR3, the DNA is TGTGCCAGCAGTGCCCCGGACAGGGGAAAGATTAACTATGGCTACACCTTC.

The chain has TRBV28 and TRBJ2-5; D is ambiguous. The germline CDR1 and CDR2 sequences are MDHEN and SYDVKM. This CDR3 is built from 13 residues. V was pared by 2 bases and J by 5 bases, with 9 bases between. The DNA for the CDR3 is TGTGCCAGCAGTTTACAGAGCGTGGAGACCCAGTACTTC. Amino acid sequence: CASSLQSVETQYF.

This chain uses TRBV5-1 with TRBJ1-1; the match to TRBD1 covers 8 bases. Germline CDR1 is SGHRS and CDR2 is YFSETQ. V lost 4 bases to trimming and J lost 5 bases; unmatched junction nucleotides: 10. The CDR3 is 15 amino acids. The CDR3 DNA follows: TGCGCCAGCAGCGAAGGACAGGGATCGAGGACTGAAGCTTTCTTT. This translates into CASSEGQGSRTEAFF.

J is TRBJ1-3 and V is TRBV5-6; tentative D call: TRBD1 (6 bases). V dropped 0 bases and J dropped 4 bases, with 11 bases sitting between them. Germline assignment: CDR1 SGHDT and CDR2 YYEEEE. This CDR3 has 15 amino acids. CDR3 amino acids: CASSLGSGTGNTIYF. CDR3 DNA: TGTGCCAGCAGCTTGGGATCGGGGACAGGAAACACCATATATTTT.

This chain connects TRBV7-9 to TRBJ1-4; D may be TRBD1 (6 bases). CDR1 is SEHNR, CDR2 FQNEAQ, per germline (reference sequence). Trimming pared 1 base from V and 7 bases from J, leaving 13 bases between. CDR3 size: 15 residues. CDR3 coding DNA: TGTGCCAGCAGCTTAGATTTGGGCAGGGGTGAAAAACTGTTTTTT. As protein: CASSLDLGRGEKLFF. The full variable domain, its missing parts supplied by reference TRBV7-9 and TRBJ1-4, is DTGVSQNPRHKITKRGQNVTFRCDPISEHNRLYWYRQTLGQGPEFLTYFQNEAQLEKSRLLSDRFSAERPKGSFSTLEIQRTEQGDSAMYLCASSLDLGRGEKLFFGSGTQLSVL.

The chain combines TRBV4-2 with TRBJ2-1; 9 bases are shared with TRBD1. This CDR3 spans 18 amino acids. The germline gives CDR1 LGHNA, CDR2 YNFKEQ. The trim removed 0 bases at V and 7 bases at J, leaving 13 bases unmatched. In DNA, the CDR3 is TGTGCCAGCAGCCAAGACCCCATGGACAGGGGAGGGAAGAATGAGCAGTTCTTC. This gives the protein CASSQDPMDRGGKNEQFF.

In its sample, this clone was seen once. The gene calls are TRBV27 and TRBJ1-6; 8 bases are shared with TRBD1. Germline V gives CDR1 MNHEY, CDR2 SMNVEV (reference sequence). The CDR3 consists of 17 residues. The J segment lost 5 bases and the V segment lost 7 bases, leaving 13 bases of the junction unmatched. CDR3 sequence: CASTLSRTGINNSPLHF. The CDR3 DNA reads TGTGCCAGCACCCTCTCGCGGACAGGGATAAATAATTCACCCCTCCACTTT.

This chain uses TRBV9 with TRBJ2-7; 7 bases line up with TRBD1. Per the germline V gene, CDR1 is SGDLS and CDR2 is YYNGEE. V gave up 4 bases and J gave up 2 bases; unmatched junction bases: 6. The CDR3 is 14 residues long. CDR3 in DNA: TGTGCCAGCAGCCAAAGGACAGGCACCTACGAGCAGTACTTC. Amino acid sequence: CASSQRTGTYEQYF. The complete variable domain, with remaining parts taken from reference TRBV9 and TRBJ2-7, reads DSGVTQTPKHLITATGQRVTLRCSPRSGDLSVYWYQQSLDQGLQFLIQYYNGEERAKGNILERFSAQQFPDLHSELNLSSLELGDSALYFCASSQRTGTYEQYFGPGTRLTVT.

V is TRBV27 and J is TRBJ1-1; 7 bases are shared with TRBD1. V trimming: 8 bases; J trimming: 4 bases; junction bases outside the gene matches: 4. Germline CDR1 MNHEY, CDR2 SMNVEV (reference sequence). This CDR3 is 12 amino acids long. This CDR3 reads CASSDRVTEAFF. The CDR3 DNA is TGTGCCAGCTCCGACAGGGTCACTGAAGCTTTCTTT.

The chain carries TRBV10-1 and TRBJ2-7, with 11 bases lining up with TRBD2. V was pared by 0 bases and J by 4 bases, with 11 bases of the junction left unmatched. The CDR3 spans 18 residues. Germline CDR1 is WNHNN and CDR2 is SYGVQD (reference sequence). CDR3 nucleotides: TGCGCCAGCAGTGAGTCGATCCCCACTACTAGCGGGAGTTACGAGCAGTACTTC. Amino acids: CASSESIPTTSGSYEQYF.

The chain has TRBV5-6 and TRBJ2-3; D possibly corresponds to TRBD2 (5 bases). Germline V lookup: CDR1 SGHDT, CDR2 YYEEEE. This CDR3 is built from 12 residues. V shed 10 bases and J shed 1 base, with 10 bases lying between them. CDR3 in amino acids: CAGAAGTDTQYF. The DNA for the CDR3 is TGTGCCGGAGCGGCGGGCACAGATACGCAGTATTTT.

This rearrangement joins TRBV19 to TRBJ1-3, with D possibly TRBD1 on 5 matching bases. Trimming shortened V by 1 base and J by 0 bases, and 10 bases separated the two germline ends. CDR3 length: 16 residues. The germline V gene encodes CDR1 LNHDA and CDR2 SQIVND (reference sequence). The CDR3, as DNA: TGTGCCAGTAGTATAGGACAGCCGAGCTCTGGAAACACCATATATTTT. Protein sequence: CASSIGQPSSGNTIYF.

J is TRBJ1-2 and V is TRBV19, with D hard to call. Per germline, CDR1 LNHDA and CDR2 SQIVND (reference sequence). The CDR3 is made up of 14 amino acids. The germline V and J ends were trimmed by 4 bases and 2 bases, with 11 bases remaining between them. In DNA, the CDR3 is TGTGCCAGTAGTACCTTCACGGAGAACTATGGCTACACCTTC. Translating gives CASSTFTENYGYTF.